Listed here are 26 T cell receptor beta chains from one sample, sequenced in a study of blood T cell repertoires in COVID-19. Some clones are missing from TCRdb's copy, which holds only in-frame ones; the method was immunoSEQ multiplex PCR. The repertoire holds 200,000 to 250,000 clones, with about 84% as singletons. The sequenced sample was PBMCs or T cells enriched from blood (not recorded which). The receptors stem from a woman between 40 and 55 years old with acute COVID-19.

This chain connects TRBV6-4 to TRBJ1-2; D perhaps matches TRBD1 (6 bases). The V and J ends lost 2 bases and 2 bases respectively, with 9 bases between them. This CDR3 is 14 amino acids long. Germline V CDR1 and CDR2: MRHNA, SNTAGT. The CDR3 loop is CASSDDDRNYGYTF. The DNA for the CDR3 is TGTGCCAGCAGTGACGACGACAGGAACTATGGCTACACCTTC.

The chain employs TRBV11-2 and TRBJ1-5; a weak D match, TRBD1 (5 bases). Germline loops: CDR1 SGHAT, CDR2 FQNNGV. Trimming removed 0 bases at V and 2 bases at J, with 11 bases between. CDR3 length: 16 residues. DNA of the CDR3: TGTGCCAGCAGCTTAGATTCAGGGCGGCGCAATCAGCCCCAGCATTTT. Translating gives CASSLDSGRRNQPQHF.

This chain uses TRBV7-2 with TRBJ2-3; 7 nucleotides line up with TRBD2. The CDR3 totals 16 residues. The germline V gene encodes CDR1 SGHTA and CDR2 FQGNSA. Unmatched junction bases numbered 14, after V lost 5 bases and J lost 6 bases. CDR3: CASSPIPGLREDTQYF. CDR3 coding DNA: TGTGCCAGCAGCCCAATTCCGGGACTACGCGAGGATACGCAGTATTTT.

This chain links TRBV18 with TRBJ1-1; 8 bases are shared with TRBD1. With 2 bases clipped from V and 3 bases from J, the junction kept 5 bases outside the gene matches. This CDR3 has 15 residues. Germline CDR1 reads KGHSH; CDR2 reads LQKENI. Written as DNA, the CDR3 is TGTGCCAGCTCACCAAGACAGGGGATCGACACTGAAGCTTTCTTT. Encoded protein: CASSPRQGIDTEAFF.

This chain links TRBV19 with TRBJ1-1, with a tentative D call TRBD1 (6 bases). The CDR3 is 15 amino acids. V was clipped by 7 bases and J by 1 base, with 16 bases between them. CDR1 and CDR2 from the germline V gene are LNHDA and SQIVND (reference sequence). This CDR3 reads CASIGGGMSNTEAFF. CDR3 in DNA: TGTGCCAGTATAGGGGGAGGGATGTCGAACACTGAAGCTTTCTTT. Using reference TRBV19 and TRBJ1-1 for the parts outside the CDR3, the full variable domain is DGGITQSPKYLFRKEGQNVTLSCEQNLNHDAMYWYRQDPGQGLRLIYYSQIVNDFQKGDIAEGYSVSREKKESFPLTVTSAQKNPTAFYLCASIGGGMSNTEAFFGQGTRLTVV.

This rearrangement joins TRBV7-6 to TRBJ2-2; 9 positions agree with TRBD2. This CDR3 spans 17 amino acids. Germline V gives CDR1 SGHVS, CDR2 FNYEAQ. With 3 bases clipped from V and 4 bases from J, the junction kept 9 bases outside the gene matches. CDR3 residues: CASSFYSSGTSTGELFF. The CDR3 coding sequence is TGTGCCAGCAGCTTCTACTCTAGCGGGACATCCACCGGGGAGCTGTTTTTT.

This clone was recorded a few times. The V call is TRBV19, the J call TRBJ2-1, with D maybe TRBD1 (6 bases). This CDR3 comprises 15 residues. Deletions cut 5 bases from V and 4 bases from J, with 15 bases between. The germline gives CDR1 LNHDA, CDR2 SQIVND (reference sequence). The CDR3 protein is CASSPEDRPYNEQFF. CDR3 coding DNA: TGTGCCAGTAGTCCAGAAGACAGGCCGTACAATGAGCAGTTCTTC.

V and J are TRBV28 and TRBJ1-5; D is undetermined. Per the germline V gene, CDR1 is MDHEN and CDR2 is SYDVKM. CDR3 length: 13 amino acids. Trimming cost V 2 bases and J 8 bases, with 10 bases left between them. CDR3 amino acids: CASSLVPLEPQHF. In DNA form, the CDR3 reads TGTGCCAGCAGTTTAGTCCCGCTAGAGCCCCAGCATTTT.

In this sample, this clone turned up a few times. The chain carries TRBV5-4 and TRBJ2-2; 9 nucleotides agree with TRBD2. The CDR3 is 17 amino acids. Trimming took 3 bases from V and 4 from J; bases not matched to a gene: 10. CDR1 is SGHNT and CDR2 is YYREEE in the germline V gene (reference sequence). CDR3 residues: CASSSLGQREVTGELFF. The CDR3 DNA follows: TGTGCCAGCAGCTCCCTGGGTCAGCGGGAGGTCACCGGGGAGCTGTTTTTT.

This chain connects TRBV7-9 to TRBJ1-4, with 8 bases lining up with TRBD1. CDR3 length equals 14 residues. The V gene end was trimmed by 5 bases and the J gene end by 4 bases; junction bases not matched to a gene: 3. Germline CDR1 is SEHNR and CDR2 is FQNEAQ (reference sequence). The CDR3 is CASSPGQVNEKLFF. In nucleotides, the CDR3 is TGTGCCAGCAGCCCGGGACAGGTTAATGAAAAACTGTTTTTT.

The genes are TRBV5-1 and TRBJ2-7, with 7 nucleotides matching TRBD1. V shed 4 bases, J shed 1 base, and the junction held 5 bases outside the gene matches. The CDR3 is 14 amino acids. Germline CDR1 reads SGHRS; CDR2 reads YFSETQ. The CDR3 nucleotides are TGCGCCAGCAGCCGGACAGGTCCTTCCTACGAGCAGTACTTC. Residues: CASSRTGPSYEQYF.

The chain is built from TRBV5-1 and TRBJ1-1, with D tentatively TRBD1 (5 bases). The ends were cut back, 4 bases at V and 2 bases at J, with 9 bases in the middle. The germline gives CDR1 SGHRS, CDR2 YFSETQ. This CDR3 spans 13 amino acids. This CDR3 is CASSLTDNTEAFF. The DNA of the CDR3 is TGCGCCAGCAGCCTGACAGATAACACTGAAGCTTTCTTT.

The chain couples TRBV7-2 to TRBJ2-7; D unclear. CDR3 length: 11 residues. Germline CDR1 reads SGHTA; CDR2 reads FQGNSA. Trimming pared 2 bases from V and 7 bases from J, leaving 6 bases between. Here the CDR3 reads CASSLSMEQYF. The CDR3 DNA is TGTGCCAGCAGCTTATCTATGGAGCAGTACTTC.

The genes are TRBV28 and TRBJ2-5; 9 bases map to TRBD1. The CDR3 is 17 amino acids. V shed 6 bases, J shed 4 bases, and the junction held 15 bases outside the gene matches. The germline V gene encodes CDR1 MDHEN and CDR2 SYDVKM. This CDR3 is CASRSGGGQGRRETQYF. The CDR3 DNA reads TGTGCCAGCAGATCCGGGGGCGGACAGGGGAGGAGAGAGACCCAGTACTTC. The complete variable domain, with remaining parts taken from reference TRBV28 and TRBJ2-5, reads DVKVTQSSRYLVKRTGEKVFLECVQDMDHENMFWYRQDPGLGLRLIYFSYDVKMKEKGDIPEGYSVSREKKERFSLILESASTNQTSMYLCASRSGGGQGRRETQYFGPGTRLLVL.

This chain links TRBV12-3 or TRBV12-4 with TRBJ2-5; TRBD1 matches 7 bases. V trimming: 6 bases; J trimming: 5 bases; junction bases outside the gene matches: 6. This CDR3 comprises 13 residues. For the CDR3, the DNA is TGTGCCAGCAGCGGACAGGTTCAGGAGACCCAGTACTTC. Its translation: CASSGQVQETQYF.

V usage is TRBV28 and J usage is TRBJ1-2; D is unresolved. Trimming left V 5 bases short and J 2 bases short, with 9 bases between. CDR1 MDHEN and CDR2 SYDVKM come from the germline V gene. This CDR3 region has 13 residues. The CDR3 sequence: CASSRHSNYGYTF. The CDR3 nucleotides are TGTGCCAGCAGTCGACACTCAAACTATGGCTACACCTTC.

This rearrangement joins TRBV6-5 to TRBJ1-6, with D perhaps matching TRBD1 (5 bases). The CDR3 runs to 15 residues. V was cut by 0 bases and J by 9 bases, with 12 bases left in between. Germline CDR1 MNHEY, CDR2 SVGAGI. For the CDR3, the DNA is TGTGCCAGCAGTTACTCGCAGGGTATTAGTTCACCCCTCCACTTT. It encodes CASSYSQGISSPLHF.

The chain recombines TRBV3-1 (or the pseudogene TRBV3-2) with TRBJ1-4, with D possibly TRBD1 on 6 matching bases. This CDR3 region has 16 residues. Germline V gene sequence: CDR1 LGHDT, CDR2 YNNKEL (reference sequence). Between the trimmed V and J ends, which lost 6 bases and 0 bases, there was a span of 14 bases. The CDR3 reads CASSPRTAATNEKLFF. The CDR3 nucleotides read TGTGCCAGCAGTCCTAGGACAGCTGCAACTAATGAAAAACTGTTTTTT.

The CDR3 DNA is TGTGCCAGCTCACCAGCGACAGGGCGGGGTGAAGCTTTCTTT. Its protein product is CASSPATGRGEAFF. V usage is TRBV18 and J usage is TRBJ1-1; TRBD1 matches at 7 bases. J gave up 7 bases and V 2 bases, and 7 bases lay outside the gene matches. Germline values: CDR1 KGHSH, CDR2 LQKENI. CDR3 length: 14 residues. Combining the CDR3 with reference TRBV18 and TRBJ1-1 gives the whole variable domain NAGVMQNPRHLVRRRGQEARLRCSPMKGHSHVYWYRQLPEEGLKFMVYLQKENIIDESGMPKERFSAEFPKEGPSILRIQQVVRGDSAAYFCASSPATGRGEAFFGQGTRLTVV.

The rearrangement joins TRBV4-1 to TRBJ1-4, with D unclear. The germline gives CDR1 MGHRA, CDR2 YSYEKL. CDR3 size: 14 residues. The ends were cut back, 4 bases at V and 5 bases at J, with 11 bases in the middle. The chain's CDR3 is CASSREPGNEKLFF. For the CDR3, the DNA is TGCGCCAGCAGCCGGGAGCCCGGGAATGAAAAACTGTTTTTT.

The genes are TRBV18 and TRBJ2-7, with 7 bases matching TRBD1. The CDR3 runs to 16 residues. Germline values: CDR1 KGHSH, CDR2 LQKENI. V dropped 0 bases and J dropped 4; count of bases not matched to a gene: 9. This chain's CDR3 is CASSPPSGGFRYEQYF. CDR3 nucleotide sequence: TGTGCCAGCTCACCACCATCAGGGGGTTTTCGGTACGAGCAGTACTTC. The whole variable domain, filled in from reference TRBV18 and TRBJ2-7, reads NAGVMQNPRHLVRRRGQEARLRCSPMKGHSHVYWYRQLPEEGLKFMVYLQKENIIDESGMPKERFSAEFPKEGPSILRIQQVVRGDSAAYFCASSPPSGGFRYEQYFGPGTRLTVT.

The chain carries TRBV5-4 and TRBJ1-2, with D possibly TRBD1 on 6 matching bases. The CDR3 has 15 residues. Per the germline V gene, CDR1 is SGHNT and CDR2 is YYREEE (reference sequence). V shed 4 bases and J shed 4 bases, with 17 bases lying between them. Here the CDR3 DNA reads TGTGCCAGCAGCCCAGGCCACAGGGCGGGCTATGGCTACACCTTC. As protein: CASSPGHRAGYGYTF.

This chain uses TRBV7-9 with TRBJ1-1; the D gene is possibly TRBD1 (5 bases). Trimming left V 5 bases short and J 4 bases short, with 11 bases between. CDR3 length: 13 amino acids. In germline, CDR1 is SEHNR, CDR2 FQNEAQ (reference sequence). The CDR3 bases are TGTGCCAGCAGCCTTGGGGGGAGCACTGAAGCTTTCTTT. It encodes CASSLGGSTEAFF.

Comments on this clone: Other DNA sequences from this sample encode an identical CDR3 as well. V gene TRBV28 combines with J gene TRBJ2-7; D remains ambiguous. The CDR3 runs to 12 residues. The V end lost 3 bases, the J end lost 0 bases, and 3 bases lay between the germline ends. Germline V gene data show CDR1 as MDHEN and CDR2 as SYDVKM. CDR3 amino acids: CASSFSSYEQYF. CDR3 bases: TGTGCCAGCAGTTTTAGCTCCTACGAGCAGTACTTC.

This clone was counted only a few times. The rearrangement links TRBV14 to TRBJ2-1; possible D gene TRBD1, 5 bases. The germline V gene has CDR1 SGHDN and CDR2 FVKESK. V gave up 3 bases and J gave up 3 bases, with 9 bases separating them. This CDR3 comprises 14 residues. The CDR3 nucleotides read TGTGCCAGCAGCCAGATCCAGGGCTACAATGAGCAGTTCTTC. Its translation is CASSQIQGYNEQFF.

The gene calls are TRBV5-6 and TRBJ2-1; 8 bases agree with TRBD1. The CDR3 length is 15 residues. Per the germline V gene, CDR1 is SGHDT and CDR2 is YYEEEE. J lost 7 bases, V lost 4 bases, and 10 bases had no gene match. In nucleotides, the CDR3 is TGTGCCAGCAGCCAGGACAGGGTTCGGTTAAATGAGCAGTTCTTC. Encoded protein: CASSQDRVRLNEQFF.